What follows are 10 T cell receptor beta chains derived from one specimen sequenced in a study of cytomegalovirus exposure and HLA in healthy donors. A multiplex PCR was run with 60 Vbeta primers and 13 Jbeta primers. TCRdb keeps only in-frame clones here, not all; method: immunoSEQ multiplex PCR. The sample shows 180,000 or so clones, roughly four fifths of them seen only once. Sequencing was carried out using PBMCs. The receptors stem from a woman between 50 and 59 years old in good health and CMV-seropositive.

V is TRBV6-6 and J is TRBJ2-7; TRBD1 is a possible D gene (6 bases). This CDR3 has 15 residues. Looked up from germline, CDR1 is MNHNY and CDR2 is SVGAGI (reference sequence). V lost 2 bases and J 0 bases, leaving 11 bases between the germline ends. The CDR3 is CASSYQGGPSYEQYF. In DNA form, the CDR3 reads TGTGCCAGCAGTTACCAAGGGGGACCCTCCTACGAGCAGTACTTC.

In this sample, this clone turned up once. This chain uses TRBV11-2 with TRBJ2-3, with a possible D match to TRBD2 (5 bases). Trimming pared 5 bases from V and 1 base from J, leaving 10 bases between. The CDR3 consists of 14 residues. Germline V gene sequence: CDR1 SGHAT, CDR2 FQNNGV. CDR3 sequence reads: CASSRRGGTDTQYF. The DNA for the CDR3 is TGTGCCAGCAGCCGCCGGGGAGGCACAGATACGCAGTATTTT.

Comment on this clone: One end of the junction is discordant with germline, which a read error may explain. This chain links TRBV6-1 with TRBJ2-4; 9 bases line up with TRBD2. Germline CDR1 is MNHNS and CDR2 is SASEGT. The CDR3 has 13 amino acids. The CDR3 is CASSQAGGNSQYF. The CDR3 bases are TGTGCCAGCAGCCAAGCGGGGGGCAACAGTCAGTACTTC.

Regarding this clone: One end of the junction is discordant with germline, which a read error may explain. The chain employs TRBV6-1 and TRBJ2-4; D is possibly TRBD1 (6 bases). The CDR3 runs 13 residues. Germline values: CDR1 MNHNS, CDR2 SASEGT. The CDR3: CASSPGQKNSQYF. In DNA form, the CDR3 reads TGTGCCAGCAGTCCCGGACAGAAAAACAGTCAGTACTTC.

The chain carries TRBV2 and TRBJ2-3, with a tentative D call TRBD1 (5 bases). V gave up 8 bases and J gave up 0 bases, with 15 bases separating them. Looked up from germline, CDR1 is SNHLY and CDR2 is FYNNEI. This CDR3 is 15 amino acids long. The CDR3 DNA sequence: TGTGCCAGCGAAGACAGCCTAAAAAGCACAGATACGCAGTATTTT. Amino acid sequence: CASEDSLKSTDTQYF. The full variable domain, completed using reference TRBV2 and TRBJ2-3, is EPEVTQTPSHQVTQMGQEVILRCVPISNHLYFYWYRQILGQKVEFLVSFYNNEISEKSEIFDDQFSVERPDGSNFTLKIRSTKLEDSAMYFCASEDSLKSTDTQYFGPGTRLTVL.

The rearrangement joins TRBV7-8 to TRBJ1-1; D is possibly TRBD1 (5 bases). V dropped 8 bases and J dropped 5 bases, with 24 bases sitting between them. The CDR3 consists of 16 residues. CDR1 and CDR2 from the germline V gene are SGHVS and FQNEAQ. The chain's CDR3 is CASGANRRARVTEAFF. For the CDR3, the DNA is TGTGCCAGCGGTGCGAACAGGAGGGCGCGTGTGACTGAAGCTTTCTTT.

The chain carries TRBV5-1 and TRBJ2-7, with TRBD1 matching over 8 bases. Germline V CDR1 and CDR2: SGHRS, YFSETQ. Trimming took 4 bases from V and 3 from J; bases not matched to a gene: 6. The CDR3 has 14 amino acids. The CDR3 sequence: CASSTRDRSYEQYF. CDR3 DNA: TGCGCCAGCAGCACCCGGGACAGGAGCTACGAGCAGTACTTC. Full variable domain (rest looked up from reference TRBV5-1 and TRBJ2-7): KAGVTQTPRYLIKTRGQQVTLSCSPISGHRSVSWYQQTPGQGLQFLFEYFSETQRNKGNFPGRFSGRQFSNSRSEMNVSTLELGDSALYLCASSTRDRSYEQYFGPGTRLTVT.

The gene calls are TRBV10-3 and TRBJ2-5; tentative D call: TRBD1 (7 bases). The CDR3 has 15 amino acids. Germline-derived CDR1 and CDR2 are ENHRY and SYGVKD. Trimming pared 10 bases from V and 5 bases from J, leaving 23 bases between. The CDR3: CATARGATGIETQYF. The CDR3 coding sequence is TGTGCCACCGCACGCGGGGCGACAGGGATTGAGACCCAGTACTTC.

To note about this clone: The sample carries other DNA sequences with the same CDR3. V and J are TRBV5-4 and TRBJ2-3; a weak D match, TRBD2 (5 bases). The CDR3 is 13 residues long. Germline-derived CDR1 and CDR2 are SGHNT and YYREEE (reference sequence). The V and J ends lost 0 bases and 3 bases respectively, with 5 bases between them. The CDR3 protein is CASSLAGTDTQYF. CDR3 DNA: TGTGCCAGCAGCTTGGCGGGAACAGATACGCAGTATTTT. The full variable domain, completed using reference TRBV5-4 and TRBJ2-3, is ETGVTQSPTHLIKTRGQQVTLRCSSQSGHNTVSWYQQALGQGPQFIFQYYREEENGRGNFPPRFSGLQFPNYSSELNVNALELDDSALYLCASSLAGTDTQYFGPGTRLTVL.

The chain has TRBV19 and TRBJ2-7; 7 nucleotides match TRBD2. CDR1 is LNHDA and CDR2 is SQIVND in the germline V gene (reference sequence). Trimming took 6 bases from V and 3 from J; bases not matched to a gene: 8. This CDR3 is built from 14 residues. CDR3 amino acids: CASSFRGGDYEQYF. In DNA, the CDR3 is TGTGCCAGTAGCTTCCGCGGGGGAGACTACGAGCAGTACTTC.